Listed below are T cell receptor beta chains from one sample, sequenced in a study of metastatic and nonmetastatic thyroid tumors. MiXCR was used by TCRdb to re-call the PCR reads. Seen here are about 21,000 clones, approximately 20% observed once, and the top ten hold 21%. The sample consisted of blood. Source of these receptors: a male donor with papillary thyroid cancer or a benign thyroid nodule (not recorded which). Some clones in this sample may be carry-over from other donors' samples. Each CDR3 is given with its conserved first and last residue. The D gene is left open where the match is weak. Only some rows state a clone size, as once, few, many or a class for expanded clones.

J gene | V gene | D gene | clone size | CDR3 protein | CDR3 DNA
TRBJ2-5 | TRBV4-1 | TRBD2 | many | CASSQETSGVGETQYF | TGCGCCAGCAGCCAAGAGACTAGCGGGGTAGGAGAGACCCAGTACTTC
TRBJ2-3 | TRBV9 | NA | NA | CASSGRACSETHTDTQYF | TGTGCCAGCAGCGGCAGGGCGTGTAGCGAGACGCATACAGATACGCAGTATTTT
TRBJ1-2 | TRBV4-1 | NA | many | CASSPLRGSYGYTF | TGCGCCAGCAGCCCACTAAGGGGTTCCTATGGCTACACCTTC
TRBJ1-4 | TRBV2 | NA | many | CASSGLGREKLFF | TGTGCCAGCAGTGGGTTGGGGCGTGAAAAACTGTTTTTT
TRBJ2-2 | TRBV20-1 | NA | many | CSARDPAKGSGELFF | TGCAGTGCTAGAGATCCGGCCAAAGGGTCGGGGGAGCTGTTTTTT
TRBJ2-2 | TRBV3-1 | NA | many | CASSLNTGELFF | TGTGCCAGCAGCCTAAACACCGGGGAGCTGTTTTTT
TRBJ2-1 | TRBV5-1 | NA | many | CASSLVGEQFF | TGCGCCAGCAGCTTGGTAGGGGAGCAGTTCTTC
TRBJ2-7 | TRBV2 | TRBD1 | few | CASIGDSGQYEQYF | TGTGCCAGCATTGGGGACAGTGGTCAATACGAGCAGTACTTC
TRBJ1-1 | TRBV30 | NA | medium-sized | CAWSPWANTEAFF | TGTGCCTGGAGTCCATGGGCGAACACTGAAGCTTTCTTT
TRBJ2-1 | TRBV4-1 | NA | many | CASRNLGYNEQFF | TGCGCCAGCAGAAATCTGGGGTACAATGAGCAGTTCTTC
TRBJ1-2 | TRBV5-1 | TRBD1 | many | CASSSGQGVISYGYTF | TGCGCCAGCAGCTCCGGACAGGGTGTCATCAGTTATGGCTACACCTTC
TRBJ2-1 | TRBV5-1 | NA | many | CASSLGSVDNEQFF | TGCGCCAGCAGCCTTGGATCCGTAGATAATGAGCAGTTCTTC
TRBJ2-3 | TRBV14 | NA | NA | CASIPDVAVTSTDTQYF | TGTGCCAGCATCCCGGACGTTGCTGTTACTAGCACAGATACGCAGTATTTT
TRBJ2-1 | TRBV7-3 | NA | many | CASSFDGSLGNEQFF | TGTGCCAGCAGCTTTGACGGGAGCTTGGGCAATGAGCAGTTCTTC
TRBJ2-7 | TRBV6-1 | NA | few | CASSGSTSSYEQYF | TGTGCCAGCAGTGGGTCGACCAGCTCCTACGAGCAGTACTTC
TRBJ2-2 | TRBV6-1 | TRBD1 | many | CASSWLSTGYTGELFF | TGTGCCAGCAGTTGGTTATCGACAGGGTACACCGGGGAGCTGTTTTTT
TRBJ2-7 | TRBV6-1 | NA | many | CASNDGYEQYF | TGTGCCAGCAACGATGGGTACGAGCAGTACTTC
TRBJ2-3 | TRBV6-4 | NA | many | CASSEAGGTDTQYF | TGTGCCAGCAGTGAGGCAGGGGGCACAGATACGCAGTATTTT
TRBJ2-3 | TRBV7-9 | TRBD2 | many | CASSLMGAGGDTQYF | TGTGCCAGCAGCTTAATGGGGGCGGGAGGAGATACGCAGTATTTT
TRBJ2-2 | TRBV9 | NA | many | CASSGKGTGELFF | TGTGCCAGCAGCGGCAAGGGCACCGGGGAGCTGTTTTTT
TRBJ2-5 | TRBV7-9 | NA | many | CASSLDRGAVTETQYF | TGTGCCAGCAGCTTAGATCGGGGGGCCGTTACGGAGACCCAGTACTTC
TRBJ2-7 | TRBV6-1 | NA | medium-sized | CASSERGPVHEQYF | TGTGCCAGCAGTGAGAGGGGACCTGTCCACGAGCAGTACTTC
TRBJ1-3 | TRBV25-1 | NA | medium-sized | CASSELDFSSGNTIYF | TGTGCCAGCAGTGAATTAGACTTCTCCTCTGGAAACACCATATATTTT